The 6 T cell receptor beta chains listed next were all sequenced from one sample in a study of blood T cell repertoires in COVID-19. The repertoire was sequenced with immunoSEQ multiplex PCR; TCRdb's copy has only in-frame clones and lacks some. The sample records under 150,000 clones, more than 70% being singletons. Sequencing was done on a sample of peripheral blood. The receptors shown here come from a man aged 50-60 years with active or convalescent COVID-19.

This clone was picked up a small number of times. The chain carries TRBV2 and TRBJ2-7; the D gene is possibly TRBD1 (6 bases). This CDR3 has 14 residues. In germline, CDR1 is SNHLY, CDR2 FYNNEI. V was pared by 6 bases and J by 3 bases, with 15 bases between. Here the CDR3 reads CASRTGHQGYEQYF. The CDR3 DNA is TGTGCCAGCAGAACGGGACACCAAGGCTACGAGCAGTACTTC.

The V call is TRBV7-6, the J call TRBJ1-1; D remains unclear. Germline CDR1 reads SGHVS; CDR2 reads FNYEAQ. The CDR3 contains 15 residues. V lost 8 bases and J 4 bases, leaving 20 bases between the germline ends. CDR3 bases: TGTGCCAGCCTCCCCGGAGGACTTGGGAGCACTGAAGCTTTCTTT. This codes for CASLPGGLGSTEAFF.

Written as DNA, the CDR3 is TGTGCCTGGAGTTGGTCAGGGGGAACAGCTAACTATGGCTACACCTTC. Protein sequence: CAWSWSGGTANYGYTF. The rearrangement uses TRBV30 and TRBJ1-2; 7 bases line up with TRBD1. Germline values: CDR1 GTSNPN, CDR2 SVGIG (reference sequence). CDR3 length equals 16 residues. The trim removed 2 bases at V and 0 bases at J, leaving 9 bases unmatched.

The chain has TRBV3-1 (or the pseudogene TRBV3-2) and TRBJ1-3; a weak D match, TRBD1 (5 bases). V was cut by 3 bases and J by 4 bases, with 7 bases left in between. Germline assignment: CDR1 LGHDT and CDR2 YNNKEL (reference sequence). The CDR3 runs to 13 residues. CDR3 protein: CASSQPGGNTIYF. DNA for the CDR3: TGTGCCAGCAGCCAGCCAGGGGGAAACACCATATATTTT.

The gene calls are TRBV9 and TRBJ2-5; D possibly corresponds to TRBD2 (6 bases). The germline gives CDR1 SGDLS, CDR2 YYNGEE. There are 14 residues in the CDR3. Deletions cut 0 bases from V and 4 bases from J, with 10 bases between. CDR3 amino acids: CASSVGGAAETQYF. In nucleotides, the CDR3 is TGTGCCAGCAGCGTAGGCGGGGCAGCAGAGACCCAGTACTTC.

This sequence joins TRBV10-2 and TRBJ2-6; TRBD2 agrees at 8 bases. V was clipped by 7 bases and J by 2 bases; unmatched bases: 7. Germline V CDR1 and CDR2: WSHSY, SAAADI. CDR3 length: 16 amino acids. The CDR3 bases are TGCGCCAGCAACCCTTTAGCGGGAACTGGGGCCAACGTCCTGACTTTC. Translation gives CASNPLAGTGANVLTF.